The TCR beta chain under discussion was sequenced for a study of blood T cell repertoires in COVID-19. In the original analysis: Estimates of nucleated cell counts were drawn from the amplification of reference gene primers. Produced via immunoSEQ multiplex PCR; TCRdb's table is partial and in-frame only. V and J calls and clone size are as listed in that table; D and trimming were resolved from the DNA. Altogether around 100,000 clones are present, around four fifths being singletons, with the ten largest covering around an eighth. Germline V gene lookup returns CDR1 MNHEY and CDR2 SVGAGI. CDR3 length equals 15 residues. With V trimmed by 6 bases and J by 5 bases, 11 bases remained unmatched.

The gene calls are TRBV6-5 and TRBJ2-7; 9 bases align to TRBD2. The TCR sequence derives from a man aged 50 or older with active or convalescent COVID-19. The sequencing sample was made of peripheral blood. The CDR3 here is CASRYEFSGRHEQYF. Written as DNA, the CDR3 is TGTGCCAGCAGGTACGAGTTTAGCGGGAGACACGAGCAGTACTTC.